These T cell receptor beta chains were read from a single sample in a study of shared clonotypes between healthy human individuals. The repertoire was sequenced with immunoSEQ multiplex PCR; TCRdb's copy has only in-frame clones and lacks some. The sample contains some 1,600,000 clones, 95% to 99% of which appear only once. The sample comprised naive CD4+ T cells sorted from blood. The origin of the receptors is a man aged 30 to 45 in good health. CDR3s include the opening cysteine and the closing phenylalanine or tryptophan. D genes are given only for firm matches. The listing skips clone size in some rows; elsewhere it reads once, few, many or a size class.

CDR3 DNA	CDR3 protein	J gene	D gene	clone size	V gene
TGTGCCAGCAGTGTACCGGGACTAAGCCACAATGAGCAGTTCTTC	CASSVPGLSHNEQFF	TRBJ2-1	TRBD2	.	TRBV28
TGTGCCAGCAGTTCCCTAGGGCTGATGCACCAGCATTTT	CASSSLGLMHQHF	TRBJ1-5	.	.	TRBV28
TGTGCCTGGAGGAGCCGGGAGGGCCGACAAAATGAGCAGTTCTTC	CAWRSREGRQNEQFF	TRBJ2-1	TRBD2	.	TRBV27
TGCGCCAGCAGCAAAGGACACCTTAACTCTGGGGCCAACGTCCTGACTTTC	CASSKGHLNSGANVLTF	TRBJ2-6	.	.	TRBV5-1
TGTGCCAGCTCACCAGCAGCGGGGAACACAGATACGCAGTATTTT	CASSPAAGNTDTQYF	TRBJ2-3	TRBD2	once	TRBV18
TGCGCCAGCAGCCCAAGGGTCGGGGGCCAGCCCCAGCATTTT	CASSPRVGGQPQHF	TRBJ1-5	.	.	TRBV5-1
TGTGCCAGCAGTTTTAGCGGGAGGGCGGGCACAGATACGCAGTATTTT	CASSFSGRAGTDTQYF	TRBJ2-3	TRBD2	.	TRBV27
TGTGCCAGCAGCCTATACTCGGGACTGAGCACAGATACGCAGTATTTT	CASSLYSGLSTDTQYF	TRBJ2-3	.	.	TRBV7-9
TGTGCCAGCTCACTTCTGACAGGGCTCAGAAACATTCAGTACTTC	CASSLLTGLRNIQYF	TRBJ2-4	TRBD1	.	TRBV18
TGTGCCAGCAGGGGGTCTAAGCGGGAGTTTCGGGAGACCCAGTACTTC	CASRGSKREFRETQYF	TRBJ2-5	TRBD2	.	TRBV6-4
TGTGCCAGCAGCAAGTCCAGGGGTGAGAGCACTGAAGCTTTCTTT	CASSKSRGESTEAFF	TRBJ1-1	.	.	TRBV5-5
TGTGCCAGCGGACCGGGTGAAGCTTTCTTT	CASGPGEAFF	TRBJ1-1	.	.	TRBV7-8
TGTGCCAGTAGTACCACAGGGGGCGCATCTAATCAGCCCCAGCATTTT	CASSTTGGASNQPQHF	TRBJ1-5	TRBD1	.	TRBV19
TGTGCCAGCATGGGCGGGAATGAGCAGTTCTTC	CASMGGNEQFF	TRBJ2-1	.	.	TRBV6-5
TGTGCCACCAGCAGAGTCCGGACAGGGCTATACGAGCAGTACTTC	CATSRVRTGLYEQYF	TRBJ2-7	TRBD1	.	TRBV15
TGTGCCAGCAGCGTAAGTAGCGGGGGGCCGTACGAGCAGTACTTC	CASSVSSGGPYEQYF	TRBJ2-7	TRBD2	.	TRBV9
TGTGCCAGCAGCCTCAAACAGGCTGGGGCCAACGTCCTGACTTTC	CASSLKQAGANVLTF	TRBJ2-6	.	.	TRBV2
TGTGCCAGCAGCCCCGGGAGGGGTGGCAATCAGCCCCAGCATTTT	CASSPGRGGNQPQHF	TRBJ1-5	.	.	TRBV5-6
TGTGCCAGCAGTTTCGAGACTCAAAATGGCTACACCTTC	CASSFETQNGYTF	TRBJ1-2	.	.	TRBV6-1